This T cell receptor (beta chain) was obtained from a study of neurological immune-mediated disorders. Points from the study as a whole: Healthy controls had more TCR clonal expansion than multiple sclerosis, which showed the least, whereas HTLV-1-associated myelopathy showed the most. Phylogenetic analysis grouped 18 of 34 multiple sclerosis patients' repertoires together, suggesting a possible repertoire signature. None of the CDR3 amino acid sequences of expanded clones were shared across subjects, and this suggested private repertoires in all groups.

The cDNA was generated through 5'RACE incorporating 10-nucleotide random UMIs. TCRdb reprocessed the 5' RACE reads with MiXCR, giving one entry per CDR3 protein. Of around 61,000 distinct CDR3 sequences in the sample, around 5.1% were seen once. There are 14 residues in the CDR3. The V and J ends lost 0 bases and 1 base, in that order; junction bases with no gene match: 2. Per germline, CDR1 SQVTM and CDR2 ANQGSEA. This clonotype was counted many times. The antigen is undetermined. Material: PBMCs. The receptor's source is a human donor with multiple sclerosis. The donor label of this sample is uncertain. The chain uses TRBV29-1 and TRBJ2-7, with 8 nucleotides matching TRBD1. The CDR3: CSVEDRGLSYEQYF. The CDR3 DNA follows: TGCAGCGTTGAAGACAGGGGGCTATCCTACGAGCAGTACTTC.